This paragraph covers one T cell receptor beta chain sequence. The antigen is not known. This sample was included in a study of T cell responses to AZD1222 COVID-19 vaccine. TCRdb's copy holds only in-frame clones and misses some; the assay was immunoSEQ multiplex PCR. This table has over 120,000 clones, around 92% appearing once. CDR1 and CDR2 from the germline V gene are MNHEY and SMNVEV (reference sequence). Unmatched junction bases numbered 7, after V lost 3 bases and J lost 4 bases. The CDR3 has 16 residues. Study results and limitations: Spike-specific TCR repertoires showed rising breadth and depth after two AZD1222 doses. Vaccine-associated CD4 TCRs spanned spike, dominant at 160-218 and 743-854. Donors were largely white British and mainly female; clonal diversity was possibly underestimated. Repertoires were sampled only after the peak T cell response.

The TCR sequence derives from an adult who had recovered from COVID-19. V and J are TRBV27 and TRBJ2-1, with 9 nucleotides matching TRBD2. The material was peripheral blood, obtained after recovery from COVID-19. The CDR3: CASSLLAGRGYNEQFF. The CDR3 bases are TGTGCCAGCAGTTTGCTAGCGGGAAGAGGGTACAATGAGCAGTTCTTC.